Below are 29 T cell receptor beta chains sequenced from a single sample in a study of blood T cell repertoires in COVID-19. Here immunoSEQ multiplex PCR was the method, and the copy in TCRdb shows in-frame clones only, minus some. Found here are under 500,000 clones, 70% to 90% of them singletons; the top ten hold about 2%. What was sequenced was PBMCs or T cells enriched from blood (not recorded which). Source of these receptors: a woman aged 18-29 years with acute COVID-19.

The chain is built from TRBV19 and TRBJ1-1; tentatively, D is TRBD1 (5 bases). Germline CDR1 LNHDA, CDR2 SQIVND (reference sequence). Trimming removed 9 bases at V and 6 bases at J, with 17 bases between. This CDR3 is 13 amino acids long. CDR3 coding DNA: TGTGCCAGCGGGCTCGGGGGGTACGCTGAAGCTTTCTTT. Translated: CASGLGGYAEAFF.

J is TRBJ1-2 and V is TRBV7-9; D is uncertain. V dropped 2 bases and J dropped 2 bases, with 3 bases sitting between them. CDR1 is SEHNR and CDR2 is FQNEAQ in the germline V gene (reference sequence). CDR3 length: 12 amino acids. The CDR3 protein is CASSLQNYGYTF. The DNA of the CDR3 is TGTGCCAGCAGCTTACAGAACTATGGCTACACCTTC. Complete variable domain (other parts from reference TRBV7-9 and TRBJ1-2): DTGVSQNPRHKITKRGQNVTFRCDPISEHNRLYWYRQTLGQGPEFLTYFQNEAQLEKSRLLSDRFSAERPKGSFSTLEIQRTEQGDSAMYLCASSLQNYGYTFGSGTRLTVV.

On this clone: Other DNA variants within this sample encode the same CDR3. The chain couples TRBV7-2 to TRBJ2-2; D remains unclear. Germline V gene data show CDR1 as SGHTA and CDR2 as FQGNSA. The CDR3 spans 13 residues. The V and J ends lost 1 base and 5 bases respectively, with 5 bases between them. The CDR3 spells CASSLGPTGELFF. The CDR3 DNA reads as TGTGCCAGCAGCTTAGGGCCAACCGGGGAGCTGTTTTTT.

The chain links TRBV4-3 to TRBJ1-1; perhaps TRBD1 as D (5 bases). The CDR3 is made up of 15 amino acids. Germline V gene sequence: CDR1 LGHNA, CDR2 YSLEER. Deletions cut 3 bases from V and 0 bases from J, with 11 bases between. CDR3 nucleotide sequence: TGCGCCAGCAGCCACCGCAGGGTCATGAACACTGAAGCTTTCTTT. Its translation is CASSHRRVMNTEAFF.

As to this clone: Other DNA variants within this sample encode the same CDR3. This chain uses TRBV5-4 with TRBJ2-1, with 8 bases matching TRBD2. Losses at the gene ends were 2 bases for V and 1 base for J; bases not matched to a gene: 2. Germline lookup yields CDR1 SGHNT and CDR2 YYREEE (reference sequence). The CDR3 runs 15 residues. In DNA form, the CDR3 reads TGTGCCAGCAGCTTAAGCGGGAGTTCCTACAATGAGCAGTTCTTC. Its protein product is CASSLSGSSYNEQFF.

This clone was detected a few times. This clone may be a read error of a much larger clone one base away. The CDR3 DNA follows: TGTGCCAGCAGCTCGACAGGGTACGAGCAGTACTTC. It specifies CASSSTGYEQYF. The chain employs TRBV5-4 and TRBJ2-7; TRBD1 matches 7 bases. Per germline, CDR1 SGHNT and CDR2 YYREEE (reference sequence). The CDR3 sequence is 12 residues long. J was trimmed by 4 bases and V by 3 bases; bases with no gene match: 1.

This chain links TRBV5-4 with TRBJ2-1, with a possible D match to TRBD1 (6 bases). V lost 3 bases and J lost 1, with 8 bases in between. Per germline, CDR1 SGHNT and CDR2 YYREEE (reference sequence). This CDR3 is built from 14 residues. The CDR3 nucleotides are TGTGCCAGCAGCTACAGGGAGTCCTACAATGAGCAGTTCTTC. It is translated as CASSYRESYNEQFF.

This clone was found a few times. The rearrangement joins TRBV15 to TRBJ1-5; a possible D gene is TRBD1 (5 bases). The CDR3 is made up of 17 amino acids. V lost 1 base to trimming and J lost 4 bases, with 17 bases between them. The germline gives CDR1 LNHNV, CDR2 YYDKDF (reference sequence). CDR3 loop: CATSRGQAGLRNQPQHF. The CDR3 coding sequence is TGTGCCACCAGCAGAGGTCAGGCGGGACTAAGGAATCAGCCCCAGCATTTT.

The genes are TRBV18 and TRBJ1-1; weak D call: TRBD1 (6 bases). The CDR3 is 14 amino acids. Germline lookup yields CDR1 KGHSH and CDR2 LQKENI. Deletions cut 3 bases from V and 7 bases from J, with 15 bases between. For the CDR3, the DNA is TGTGCCAGCTCACCGCAGGGGCAGACAGTTGAAGCTTTCTTT. Its protein product is CASSPQGQTVEAFF.

V usage is TRBV9 and J usage is TRBJ1-4; tentatively, D is TRBD1 (6 bases). V was cut by 0 bases and J by 5 bases, with 14 bases left in between. Germline loops: CDR1 SGDLS, CDR2 YYNGEE. The CDR3 has 16 residues. Here the CDR3 DNA reads TGTGCCAGCAGCGTAGGCCTACAGGGATTCAATGAAAAACTGTTTTTT. It codes for CASSVGLQGFNEKLFF.

The J gene is TRBJ1-4, the V gene TRBV5-4; 7 nucleotides agree with TRBD1. The CDR3 has 15 amino acids. CDR1 is SGHNT and CDR2 is YYREEE in the germline V gene (reference sequence). The ends lost 3 bases at V and 6 bases at J; junction bases unmatched: 8. The DNA for the CDR3 is TGTGCCAGCAGCTGGACAGGTTCGACGTATGAAAAACTGTTTTTT. Residues: CASSWTGSTYEKLFF.

The chain has TRBV27 and TRBJ1-2; D call uncertain. In germline, CDR1 is MNHEY, CDR2 SMNVEV (reference sequence). CDR3 size: 14 residues. The V gene lost 6 bases and the J gene lost 4 bases, with 15 bases spanning the gap. CDR3 DNA sequence: TGTGCCAGCAGGCCCGGGAATAGACTCTATGGCTACACCTTC. Protein product: CASRPGNRLYGYTF.

Only one count was recorded for this clone. The genes are TRBV7-9 and TRBJ1-2; the D is unclear. V was cut by 5 bases and J by 0 bases, with 13 bases left in between. This CDR3 has 15 residues. Germline V lookup: CDR1 SEHNR, CDR2 FQNEAQ (reference sequence). The CDR3 here is CASSAAEPANYGYTF. For the CDR3, the DNA is TGTGCCAGCAGCGCGGCAGAGCCTGCTAACTATGGCTACACCTTC.

V gene TRBV14 combines with J gene TRBJ1-4; D is perhaps TRBD1 (6 bases). Trimming shortened V by 2 bases and J by 5 bases, and 12 bases separated the two germline ends. The germline V gene has CDR1 SGHDN and CDR2 FVKESK. The CDR3 runs 15 residues. The CDR3 reads CASSQWGGVNEKLFF. As DNA, the CDR3 is TGTGCCAGCAGCCAATGGGGGGGCGTGAATGAAAAACTGTTTTTT. Full variable domain (outside the CDR3, taken from reference TRBV14 and TRBJ1-4): EAGVTQFPSHSVIEKGQTVTLRCDPISGHDNLYWYRRVMGKEIKFLLHFVKESKQDESGMPNNRFLAERTGGTYSTLKVQPAELEDSGVYFCASSQWGGVNEKLFFGSGTQLSVL.

This chain connects TRBV5-5 to TRBJ2-1, with 7 bases identical to TRBD1. Losses at the gene ends were 5 bases for V and 0 bases for J; bases not matched to a gene: 5. The CDR3 totals 15 residues. The germline gives CDR1 SGHKS, CDR2 YYEKEE (reference sequence). CDR3 sequence (DNA): TGTGCCAGCAGTGGGGCAGGGGGCTCCTACAATGAGCAGTTCTTC. Translation gives CASSGAGGSYNEQFF.

The chain couples TRBV11-2 to TRBJ1-2; TRBD1 matches 8 bases. The V segment lost 2 bases and the J segment 7 bases; nucleotides outside the gene matches: 9. Germline CDR1 reads SGHAT; CDR2 reads FQNNGV. The CDR3 totals 15 residues. This CDR3 is CASSLILRGQGGYTF. The CDR3, as DNA: TGTGCCAGCAGCTTAATACTCAGGGGGCAAGGTGGCTACACCTTC.

CDR3 bases: TGTGCCAGCAGCCCTATAGACAGGGGGCGTGAAGCTTTCTTT. Encoded protein: CASSPIDRGREAFF. The V and J genes are TRBV2 and TRBJ1-1; 10 nucleotides align to TRBD1. The V segment lost 6 bases and the J segment 7 bases; nucleotides outside the gene matches: 8. Germline V lookup: CDR1 SNHLY, CDR2 FYNNEI. CDR3 size: 14 residues. Variable domain in full (rest from reference TRBV2 and TRBJ1-1): EPEVTQTPSHQVTQMGQEVILRCVPISNHLYFYWYRQILGQKVEFLVSFYNNEISEKSEIFDDQFSVERPDGSNFTLKIRSTKLEDSAMYFCASSPIDRGREAFFGQGTRLTVV.

V and J are TRBV11-2 and TRBJ2-5; D uncertain. The J call is uncertain, as TRBJ2-7 better fits the DNA end. Looked up from germline, CDR1 is SGHAT and CDR2 is FQNNGV. The CDR3 covers 14 residues. Written as DNA, the CDR3 is TGTGCCAGCAGCTTAGATAGGCTCAACTACGAGCAGTACTTC. Its protein product is CASSLDRLNYEQYF.

This clone was picked up a small number of times. This rearrangement joins TRBV23-1 to TRBJ1-5, with 9 bases that match TRBD1. TRBV23-1 is filed as an ORF, its function uncertain. This CDR3 contains 19 residues. V was clipped by 0 bases and J by 2 bases; unmatched bases: 11. CDR3 nucleotide sequence: TGCGCCAGCAGTCAATCTAGGGAACGGACAGGGGTTTGCAATCAGCCCCAGCATTTT. Its protein is CASSQSRERTGVCNQPQHF.

The V call is TRBV4-3, the J call TRBJ2-7, with D possibly TRBD1 on 5 matching bases. V was shortened by 4 bases and J by 4 bases, with 14 bases between the two germline ends. This CDR3 spans 14 amino acids. CDR1 LGHNA and CDR2 YSLEER come from the germline V gene. In DNA, the CDR3 is TGCGCCAGCAGCCTGAGACTGGCAGGGTACGAGCAGTACTTC. This translates into CASSLRLAGYEQYF.

The chain is built from TRBV25-1 and TRBJ2-1, with 9 positions matching TRBD1. Germline trimming cut 8 bases from V and 3 bases from J; bases unmatched to any gene: 8. CDR1 is MGHDK, CDR2 SYGVNS, per germline. The CDR3 consists of 15 residues. The CDR3 reads CASGLQGAFYNEQFF. CDR3 DNA: TGTGCCAGCGGACTACAGGGGGCCTTCTACAATGAGCAGTTCTTC.

The V gene is TRBV29-1, the J gene TRBJ2-1; D not certain. Germline CDR1 and CDR2: SQVTM and ANQGSEA. There are 11 residues in the CDR3. Trimming removed 7 bases from V and 9 bases from J, with 13 bases in between. This chain's CDR3 is CSAEAGGEQFF. DNA of the CDR3: TGCAGCGCCGAGGCTGGCGGTGAGCAGTTCTTC.

The gene calls are TRBV7-8 and TRBJ2-1; 7 bases are shared with TRBD1. Trimming cost V 2 bases and J 0 bases; bases outside gene matches: 10. Germline CDR1 SGHVS, CDR2 FQNEAQ. The CDR3 length is 18 residues. CDR3 DNA: TGTGCCAGCAGCTTATTCCTCGGACAGGTGAGCTCCTACAATGAGCAGTTCTTC. Translated: CASSLFLGQVSSYNEQFF.

This CDR3 reads CASSYYAGGTDTQYF. In DNA form, the CDR3 reads TGTGCCAGCAGTTACTATGCGGGGGGCACAGATACGCAGTATTTT. The chain carries TRBV6-5 and TRBJ2-3, with 7 nucleotides matching TRBD2. This CDR3 has 15 residues. Germline CDR1 is MNHEY and CDR2 is SVGAGI. J lost 1 base, V lost 1 base, and 2 bases had no gene match.

The rearrangement links TRBV7-9 to TRBJ2-7; 7 bases align to TRBD1. CDR1 SEHNR and CDR2 FQNEAQ come from the germline V gene (reference sequence). The CDR3 totals 13 residues. With V trimmed by 5 bases and J by 6 bases, 7 bases remained unmatched. The CDR3 sequence is CASSPRDRGEQYF. The CDR3 DNA reads TGTGCCAGCAGCCCCCGGGACAGAGGCGAGCAGTACTTC.

The chain has TRBV10-1 and TRBJ1-4; D is unresolved. The CDR3 is 13 amino acids. Germline values: CDR1 WNHNN, CDR2 SYGVQD (reference sequence). The germline V and J ends were trimmed by 10 bases and 7 bases, with 16 bases remaining between them. The CDR3 DNA reads TGCGCCACCCAGGTAGTCCGGGGTGAAAAACTGTTTTTT. Translated, it gives CATQVVRGEKLFF.

The sample holds a few counts of this clone. V gene TRBV7-2 combines with J gene TRBJ1-1; D not resolved. The germline V and J ends were trimmed by 0 bases and 12 bases, with 14 bases remaining between them. CDR3 length: 13 residues. Per the germline V gene, CDR1 is SGHTA and CDR2 is FQGNSA. CDR3 in DNA: TGTGCCAGCAGCTTAGCGCAAGGTAGGAGTCCTTTCTTT. The encoded protein is CASSLAQGRSPFF. The full variable domain, rest sourced from reference TRBV7-2 and TRBJ1-1, is GAGVSQSPSNKVTEKGKDVELRCDPISGHTALYWYRQSLGQGLEFLIYFQGNSAPDKSGLPSDRFSAERTGGSVSTLTIQRTQQEDSAVYLCASSLAQGRSPFFGQGTRLTVV.

This clone showed up just once. The chain links TRBV4-3 to TRBJ2-5; TRBD2 might be the D (7 bases). The V gene lost 8 bases and the J gene lost 5 bases, with 27 bases spanning the gap. Germline CDR1 reads LGHNA; CDR2 reads YSLEER. This CDR3 spans 17 amino acids. This CDR3 is CASSPRRGGGSDETQYF. The CDR3 bases are TGCGCCAGCTCTCCAAGGAGGGGGGGCGGGAGTGACGAGACCCAGTACTTC.

V gene TRBV7-9 combines with J gene TRBJ2-7; D possibly corresponds to TRBD1 (6 bases). Germline V lookup: CDR1 SEHNR, CDR2 FQNEAQ (reference sequence). CDR3 size: 13 residues. The V and J ends lost 6 bases and 1 base respectively, with 10 bases between them. In DNA form, the CDR3 reads TGTGCCAGCAGACTGCAGGGGTCCTACGAGCAGTACTTC. Its protein product is CASRLQGSYEQYF.